Listed here are 27 T cell receptor beta chains from one sample, sequenced in a study of blood T cells in healthy people across ages (dated by TCRdb to the mid-2010s). Libraries were prepared through 5' RACE. Reads for this sample came from an Illumina HiSeq 2500. A second PCR of about 6 to 12 cycles was run with a J-beta primer mix and a sample-barcoded 5' primer. The public sequencing data were trimmed at Q25 with fastp and processed into clonotypes with MiXCR by TCRdb, which kept only in-frame beta chains. Merged by CDR3 protein, the rows form single entries marked with the most common genes and DNA. Within this sample are 550,000 to 600,000 distinct CDR3 sequences, with approximately 25% of them counted one time only. The ten top clones hold 15% to 20% of the sample. Sequenced: blood. The receptors were sampled from a woman aged 70-85 years in good health.

The chain recombines TRBV12-3 or TRBV12-4 with TRBJ1-1, with 8 bases identical to TRBD1. V was clipped by 3 bases and J by 1 base; unmatched bases: 7. The CDR3 runs 16 residues. CDR3 nucleotide sequence: TGTGCCAGCAGTTTTTATCCAGGGACAGGGAACACTGAAGCTTTCTTT. It is translated as CASSFYPGTGNTEAFF.

The chain is built from TRBV20-1 and TRBJ2-7, with D maybe TRBD1 (6 bases). V lost 2 bases and J lost 4, with 12 bases in between. Germline-derived CDR1 and CDR2 are DFQATT and SNEGSKA (reference sequence). The CDR3 extends over 13 amino acids. Here the CDR3 reads CSARNPGEYEQYF. CDR3 DNA: TGCAGTGCTAGAAATCCAGGGGAATACGAGCAGTACTTC.

In the case of this clonotype: An end of the junction differs from the germline gene, which may be a read error. The chain couples TRBV20-1 to TRBJ2-5; D is unresolved. This CDR3 has 11 residues. Germline CDR1 is DFQATT and CDR2 is SNEGSKA (reference sequence). CDR3 protein: CSARAWETQYF. In nucleotides, the CDR3 is TGCAGTGCCAGAGCTTGGGAGACCCAGTACTTC.

The V gene is TRBV7-8, the J gene TRBJ1-5; 10 bases line up with TRBD1. Germline lookup yields CDR1 SGHVS and CDR2 FQNEAQ. This CDR3 spans 17 amino acids. V was pared by 2 bases and J by 6 bases, with 10 bases of the junction left unmatched. This chain's CDR3 is CASSLMPGQGLSQPQHF. The CDR3 nucleotides read TGTGCCAGCAGCTTAATGCCGGGACAGGGGCTTAGTCAGCCCCAGCATTTT.

The genes are TRBV4-2 and TRBJ1-6; 10 bases are shared with TRBD1. This CDR3 spans 14 amino acids. Per germline, CDR1 LGHNA and CDR2 YNFKEQ. Trimming at V came to 1 base and at J to 11 bases, leaving 2 bases not matched to a gene. CDR3 protein: CASSQAGQGAPLHF. The CDR3 nucleotides are TGTGCCAGCAGCCAAGCCGGACAGGGGGCACCCCTCCACTTT.

This sequence joins TRBV14 and TRBJ2-3, with unresolved D. Between the trimmed V and J ends, which lost 1 base and 2 bases, there was a span of 19 bases. The CDR3 totals 18 residues. Per the germline V gene, CDR1 is SGHDN and CDR2 is FVKESK. In DNA form, the CDR3 reads TGTGCCAGCAGCCAAGGACGTCTCGGGCGAACTCACACAGATACGCAGTATTTT. Protein product: CASSQGRLGRTHTDTQYF. Combining the CDR3 with reference TRBV14 and TRBJ2-3 gives the whole variable domain EAGVTQFPSHSVIEKGQTVTLRCDPISGHDNLYWYRRVMGKEIKFLLHFVKESKQDESGMPNNRFLAERTGGTYSTLKVQPAELEDSGVYFCASSQGRLGRTHTDTQYFGPGTRLTVL.

V and J are TRBV19 and TRBJ1-1; D may be TRBD1 (5 bases). The germline gives CDR1 LNHDA, CDR2 SQIVND (reference sequence). Trimming cost V 1 base and J 1 base, with 13 bases left between them. This CDR3 has 16 residues. The CDR3 nucleotides are TGTGCCAGTAGTATAGGAGGGCGGGGCGGGAACACTGAAGCTTTCTTT. Its translation is CASSIGGRGGNTEAFF.

The gene calls are TRBV11-2 and TRBJ2-5, with 11 bases that match TRBD1. The CDR3 extends over 15 amino acids. V trimming: 5 bases; J trimming: 5 bases; junction bases outside the gene matches: 7. Germline values: CDR1 SGHAT, CDR2 FQNNGV. The CDR3 sequence is CASSLGQGVMETQYF. The CDR3 nucleotides read TGTGCCAGCAGCCTGGGACAGGGGGTAATGGAGACCCAGTACTTC.

This clonotype was observed a handful of times. An end of the junction does not agree with germline; a read error may underlie this. The chain joins TRBV20-1 to TRBJ2-5; 12 nucleotides match TRBD2. The CDR3 loop spans 16 amino acids. The germline gives CDR1 DFQATT, CDR2 SNEGSKA (reference sequence). CDR3 in amino acids: CSARLAGGPSAYEQCF. The CDR3, as DNA: TGCAGTGCTAGACTAGCGGGGGGGCCCTCCGCCTACGAGCAGTGCTTC.

The chain links TRBV5-1 to TRBJ2-3; the match to TRBD1 covers 11 bases. Germline CDR1 is SGHRS and CDR2 is YFSETQ. Germline trimming cut 3 bases from V and 0 bases from J; bases unmatched to any gene: 9. The CDR3 covers 18 residues. CDR3 DNA sequence: TGCGCCAGCAGCTCGGGACAGGGGGTAGGGCCTAGCACAGATACGCAGTATTTT. Protein product: CASSSGQGVGPSTDTQYF.

J is TRBJ2-1 and V is TRBV9; TRBD2 might be the D (6 bases). The germline V gene has CDR1 SGDLS and CDR2 YYNGEE. CDR3 size: 15 residues. V shed 6 bases and J shed 9 bases, with 22 bases lying between them. The CDR3 sequence is CASTSGDSGGREQFF. The CDR3 DNA sequence: TGTGCCAGCACTTCCGGCGATAGCGGCGGTCGTGAGCAGTTCTTC.

The chain uses TRBV29-1 and TRBJ2-3, with D possibly being TRBD2 (5 bases). Trimming took off 6 bases at V and 6 bases at J, with 10 bases between the two ends. The germline CDR1 and CDR2 sequences are SQVTM and ANQGSEA. This CDR3 has 11 amino acids. CDR3 amino acids: CSVPRGDTQYF. The DNA of the CDR3 is TGCAGCGTCCCAAGAGGGGATACGCAGTATTTT.

J is TRBJ2-5 and V is TRBV6-1; TRBD1 agrees at 7 bases. The CDR3 has 15 residues. V was clipped by 2 bases and J by 5 bases; unmatched bases: 8. Looked up from germline, CDR1 is MNHNS and CDR2 is SASEGT. The CDR3 nucleotides are TGTGCCAGCAGTGAAAAGGGGGCCTACAGGGAGACCCAGTACTTC. It codes for CASSEKGAYRETQYF.

This clonotype was seen a few times. This chain uses TRBV20-1 with TRBJ2-7, with 8 bases aligning to TRBD1. Germline CDR1 DFQATT, CDR2 SNEGSKA (reference sequence). V shed 1 base, J shed 4 bases, and the junction held 6 bases outside the gene matches. The length of the CDR3 is 14 residues. The CDR3 nucleotides read TGCAGTGCTAGAGCCTGGGGACAGGCTTACGAGCAGTACTTC. Its protein product is CSARAWGQAYEQYF.

In this sample, this clonotype turned up many times. J is TRBJ1-1 and V is TRBV25-1; 11 bases are shared with TRBD1. The V gene's germline CDR1 is MGHDK and CDR2 SYGVNS. The CDR3 has 14 amino acids. V trimming: 5 bases; J trimming: 7 bases; junction bases outside the gene matches: 6. CDR3 coding DNA: TGTGCCAGCAGTTTCCCCGGGACAGGGGGTGAAGCTTTCTTT. Translation gives CASSFPGTGGEAFF.

This clonotype was observed a few times. V usage is TRBV25-1 and J usage is TRBJ2-5; D possibly corresponds to TRBD1 (6 bases). Judging by the DNA end, TRBJ2-1 fits better; the J call may be wrong. From germline, CDR1 is MGHDK and CDR2 SYGVNS. This CDR3 comprises 13 residues. The CDR3 spells CARSYRVSNEQFF. DNA for the CDR3: TGTGCCAGATCTTACAGGGTTTCCAATGAGCAGTTCTTC.

CDR3 sequence reads: CASSRNEGSSSYEQYF. DNA of the CDR3: TGTGCCAGCTCCCGGAATGAGGGATCAAGCTCCTACGAGCAGTACTTC. The rearrangement links TRBV18 to TRBJ2-7, with a weak D call TRBD2 (5 bases). In germline, CDR1 is KGHSH, CDR2 LQKENI. This CDR3 spans 16 amino acids. Trimming took 6 bases from V and 0 from J, leaving 18 bases between them.

In this sample, this clonotype turned up once. The rearrangement links TRBV7-3 to TRBJ2-3; D might be TRBD1 or TRBD2, each matching 7 bases. The V gene lost 5 bases and the J gene lost 0 bases, with 15 bases spanning the gap. Germline V lookup: CDR1 SGHTA, CDR2 FQGTGA. This CDR3 has 16 amino acids. CDR3 nucleotides: TGTGCCAGCAGCCCCAGGGGGGGGTTAAGCACAGATACGCAGTATTTT. This codes for CASSPRGGLSTDTQYF.

The gene calls are TRBV20-1 and TRBJ2-5; 11 bases line up with TRBD2. The CDR3 extends over 16 amino acids. Looked up from germline, CDR1 is DFQATT and CDR2 is SNEGSKA (reference sequence). The V segment lost 6 bases and the J segment 7 bases; nucleotides outside the gene matches: 16. This CDR3 reads CSAPGLAGGVAGTQYF. CDR3 bases: TGCAGTGCACCAGGGCTAGCGGGGGGAGTGGCTGGGACCCAGTACTTC.

The chain has TRBV20-1 and TRBJ2-4, with a tentative D call TRBD1 (5 bases). The CDR3 spans 15 residues. CDR1 DFQATT and CDR2 SNEGSKA come from the germline V gene (reference sequence). V was cut by 2 bases and J by 2 bases, with 13 bases left in between. CDR3 sequence: CSARLFTGPKNIQYF. The CDR3 DNA reads TGCAGTGCTAGACTTTTTACAGGCCCCAAAAACATTCAGTACTTC.

The CDR3 loop reads CASSFGRGKNIQYF. Here the CDR3 DNA reads TGTGCCAGCAGCTTCGGCAGGGGCAAAAACATTCAGTACTTC. This chain uses TRBV7-2 with TRBJ2-4; a weak D match, TRBD1 (6 bases). Germline V CDR1 and CDR2: SGHTA, FQGNSA. Between the trimmed V and J ends, which lost 3 bases and 3 bases, there was a span of 9 bases. The CDR3 consists of 14 residues. Drawing the rest from reference TRBV7-2 and TRBJ2-4, the complete variable domain is GAGVSQSPSNKVTEKGKDVELRCDPISGHTALYWYRQSLGQGLEFLIYFQGNSAPDKSGLPSDRFSAERTGGSVSTLTIQRTQQEDSAVYLCASSFGRGKNIQYFGAGTRLSVL.

V gene TRBV6-5 combines with J gene TRBJ1-2; TRBD1 matches at 9 bases. The CDR3 spans 13 residues. The J segment lost 8 bases and the V segment lost 2 bases, leaving 3 bases of the junction unmatched. Germline V gives CDR1 MNHEY, CDR2 SVGAGI. DNA for the CDR3: TGTGCCAGCAGTTACAGGACAGGGGTGGGCTACACCTTC. This gives the protein CASSYRTGVGYTF.

This chain joins TRBV5-8 and TRBJ2-2; TRBD1 aligns across 7 bases. This CDR3 contains 16 residues. V dropped 0 bases and J dropped 1; count of bases not matched to a gene: 3. Germline CDR1 is SGHTS and CDR2 is YDEGEE. This chain's CDR3 is CASSLETGMNTGELFF. The CDR3 DNA is TGTGCCAGCAGCTTGGAGACAGGGATGAACACCGGGGAGCTGTTTTTT.

There are a few counts of this clonotype. One junction end does not reproduce the germline sequence, and a read error may be involved. The rearrangement joins TRBV6-6 to TRBJ2-3; TRBD1 might be the D (5 bases). Germline-derived CDR1 and CDR2 are MNHNY and SVGAGI (reference sequence). This CDR3 is built from 16 residues. CDR3 loop: CASSPAPQWGTDAQYF. The DNA for the CDR3 is TGTGCCAGCAGCCCCGCACCACAATGGGGCACAGATGCGCAGTATTTT.

The rearrangement uses TRBV6-2 or TRBV6-3 and TRBJ2-1; 8 nucleotides line up with TRBD2. Trimming cost V 8 bases and J 5 bases; bases outside gene matches: 11. Per germline, CDR1 MNHEY and CDR2 SVGEGT. The CDR3 is 15 amino acids. The CDR3 protein is CASVKPSGGDNEQFF. The CDR3 DNA reads as TGTGCCAGCGTGAAACCCAGCGGGGGCGACAATGAGCAGTTCTTC.

The V gene is TRBV7-2, the J gene TRBJ2-1, with D maybe TRBD2 (5 bases). There are 14 residues in the CDR3. Trimming removed 1 base at V and 4 bases at J, with 8 bases between. Germline CDR1 and CDR2: SGHTA and FQGNSA. The CDR3 DNA reads as TGTGCCAGCAGCTTAGGGAGGCATTACAATGAGCAGTTCTTC. Protein: CASSLGRHYNEQFF.

This clonotype was detected a few times. The chain joins TRBV6-5 to TRBJ1-2; TRBD1 is a possible D gene (5 bases). The V end was cut by 6 bases, the J end by 8 bases, with 19 bases between. Germline values: CDR1 MNHEY, CDR2 SVGAGI. The length of the CDR3 is 14 residues. The CDR3, as DNA: TGTGCCAGCAGATACGGGACGGCGGGAGAAGGCTACACCTTC. This translates into CASRYGTAGEGYTF.